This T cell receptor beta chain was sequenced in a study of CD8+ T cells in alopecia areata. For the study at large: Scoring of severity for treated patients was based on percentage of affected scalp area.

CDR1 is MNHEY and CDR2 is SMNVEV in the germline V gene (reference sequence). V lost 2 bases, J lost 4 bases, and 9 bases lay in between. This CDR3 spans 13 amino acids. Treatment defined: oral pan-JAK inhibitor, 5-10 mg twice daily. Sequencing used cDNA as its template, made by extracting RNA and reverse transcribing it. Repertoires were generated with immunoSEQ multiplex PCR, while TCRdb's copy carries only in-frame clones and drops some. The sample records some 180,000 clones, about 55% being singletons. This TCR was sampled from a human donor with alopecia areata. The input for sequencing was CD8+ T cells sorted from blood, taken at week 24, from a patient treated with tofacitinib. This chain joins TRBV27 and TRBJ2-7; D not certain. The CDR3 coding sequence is TGTGCCAGCAGTTTAGCCGGGCCGTACGAGCAGTACTTC. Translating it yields CASSLAGPYEQYF.